A selection of T cell receptor beta chains follows, all from one sample in a study of T cell responses to AZD1222 COVID-19 vaccine. Assay: immunoSEQ multiplex PCR; the TCRdb copy retains only in-frame clones and omits some. In the table there are 150,000 to 200,000 clones, approximately 92% of which are singletons. Sequences were derived from peripheral blood, sampled on day 0 of AZD1222 vaccination. These receptors were collected from an adult in good health. The CDR3 runs from the conserved cysteine through the conserved F or W. The D gene is left open where the match is weak. For some rows the clone size is stated as once, few or many, or as a class when expanded; others skip it.

D: .
J: TRBJ1-1
size: .
V: TRBV5-1
DNA: TGCGCCAGCAGCTTGGAAGGAAAGAACACTGAAGCTTTCTTT
CDR3: CASSLEGKNTEAFF

D: TRBD1
J: TRBJ1-3
size: .
V: TRBV5-1
DNA: TGCGCCAGCAGCTTGGGGGACAGGGTCGGAAACACCATATATTTT
CDR3: CASSLGDRVGNTIYF

D: .
J: TRBJ1-3
size: .
V: TRBV6-2/TRBV6-3
DNA: TGTGCCAGCAGCAGCCCCGGGGGCTCTGGAAACACCATATATTTT
CDR3: CASSSPGGSGNTIYF

D: TRBD2
J: TRBJ2-5
size: once
V: TRBV5-6
DNA: TGTGCCAGCAGCTTCTCTAGCGGAGAGGTAGGAGAGACCCAGTACTTC
CDR3: CASSFSSGEVGETQYF

D: .
J: TRBJ1-3
size: .
V: TRBV18
DNA: TGTGCCAGCTCACCCAACACTCAGCCAAACACCATATATTTT
CDR3: CASSPNTQPNTIYF

D: .
J: TRBJ1-4
size: .
V: TRBV15
DNA: TGTGCCACCAGCAGAGGGGGTTGGGAAAAACTGTTTTTT
CDR3: CATSRGGWEKLFF

D: .
J: TRBJ2-7
size: .
V: TRBV25-1
DNA: TGTGCCAGCTCCCCCGGTTACGAGCAGTACTTC
CDR3: CASSPGYEQYF

D: .
J: TRBJ1-5
size: .
V: TRBV9
DNA: TGTGCCAGCACCCATGTTCGTGGCCCGAATCAGCCCCAGCATTTT
CDR3: CASTHVRGPNQPQHF

D: .
J: TRBJ1-5
size: .
V: TRBV7-9
DNA: TGTGCCAGCAGCTTGGGGGGGGATAGCAATCAGCCCCAGCATTTT
CDR3: CASSLGGDSNQPQHF

D: TRBD1
J: TRBJ2-7
size: .
V: TRBV9
DNA: TGTGCCAGCAGCGAACACCAGGGGGCCGAGCAGTACTTC
CDR3: CASSEHQGAEQYF

D: .
J: TRBJ2-7
size: .
V: TRBV3-1/TRBV3-2
DNA: TGTGCCAGCAGCCAAGGATCTAGCCAGTACGAGCAGTACTTC
CDR3: CASSQGSSQYEQYF

D: TRBD2
J: TRBJ2-1
size: .
V: TRBV5-4
DNA: TGTGCCAGCAGCCATAGCGGGAGGGCCAACAATGAGCAGTTCTTC
CDR3: CASSHSGRANNEQFF

D: TRBD2
J: TRBJ2-1
size: once
V: TRBV19
DNA: TGTGCCAGTTCTCCGACTAGCGCTTCCTACAATGAGCAGTTCTTC
CDR3: CASSPTSASYNEQFF

D: .
J: TRBJ1-1
size: .
V: TRBV5-4
DNA: TGTGCCAGCAGCTTCGACAGGCGGAACACTGAAGCTTTCTTT
CDR3: CASSFDRRNTEAFF

D: TRBD1
J: TRBJ2-2
size: .
V: TRBV5-1
DNA: TGCGCCACCCGGAAGACAGGGGTAGAAACCGGGGAGCTGTTTTTT
CDR3: CATRKTGVETGELFF

D: TRBD2
J: TRBJ2-1
size: .
V: TRBV14
DNA: TGTGCCAGCAGCCAAGAGGGAGCGGGAGTAGGACCCGACAATGAGCAGTTCTTC
CDR3: CASSQEGAGVGPDNEQFF

D: .
J: TRBJ1-3
size: .
V: TRBV7-2
DNA: TGTGCCAGCAGCTTAGGCAGAGGAAACACCATATATTTT
CDR3: CASSLGRGNTIYF

D: .
J: TRBJ1-1
size: .
V: TRBV11-2
DNA: TGTGCCAGCAGCTTTCCGACTACGGATTTAATAGGCACTGAAGCTTTCTTT
CDR3: CASSFPTTDLIGTEAFF

D: .
J: TRBJ2-3
size: once
V: TRBV7-2
DNA: TGTGCCAGCAGCCCATGGGGGGGGCGCCCAGATACGCAGTATTTT
CDR3: CASSPWGGRPDTQYF

D: .
J: TRBJ2-6
size: few
V: TRBV6-5
DNA: TGTGCCAGCAGTTACCAGGGATCTGGGGCCAACGTCCTGACTTTC
CDR3: CASSYQGSGANVLTF

D: .
J: TRBJ1-4
size: .
V: TRBV5-8
DNA: TGTGCCAGCCGCCGGACGGAAGGGGACGAAAAACTGTTTTTT
CDR3: CASRRTEGDEKLFF

D: TRBD1
J: TRBJ1-2
size: .
V: TRBV28
DNA: TGTGCCACCGGACAGGGGGCGAATGGCTACACCTTC
CDR3: CATGQGANGYTF

D: .
J: TRBJ1-2
size: .
V: TRBV2
DNA: TGTGCCAGCAGTGTTGGAAGTGGTGGCTATGGCTACACCTTC
CDR3: CASSVGSGGYGYTF

D: .
J: TRBJ2-2
size: .
V: TRBV15
DNA: TGTGCCACCTCTTTGCCGGGGACGAACACCGGGGAGCTGTTTTTT
CDR3: CATSLPGTNTGELFF

D: TRBD2
J: TRBJ2-5
size: .
V: TRBV11-2
DNA: TGTGCCAGCAGCTTACTAGCGGGGGAGGAGACCCAGTACTTC
CDR3: CASSLLAGEETQYF

D: .
J: TRBJ1-2
size: .
V: TRBV25-1
DNA: TGTGCCAGCAGTGGTCGGGCTCGAGGAGTCTATGGCTACACCTTC
CDR3: CASSGRARGVYGYTF

D: .
J: TRBJ2-7
size: .
V: TRBV7-2
DNA: TGTGCCAGCAGCACACGGCGGGACTACGAGCAGTACTTC
CDR3: CASSTRRDYEQYF

D: TRBD1
J: TRBJ2-5
size: .
V: TRBV6-5
DNA: TGTGCCAGCACGGGGGTTGGACAGGGTCGAGAGACCCAGTACTTC
CDR3: CASTGVGQGRETQYF

D: TRBD1
J: TRBJ2-7
size: .
V: TRBV7-9
DNA: TGTGCCAGCAGCTTATCCGACAGGGACAACGAGCAGTACTTC
CDR3: CASSLSDRDNEQYF

D: .
J: TRBJ2-1
size: .
V: TRBV13
DNA: TGTGCCAGCAGCCCGCAGGGGCGTGTGCACAATGAGCAGTTCTTC
CDR3: CASSPQGRVHNEQFF

D: TRBD2
J: TRBJ2-1
size: .
V: TRBV6-4
DNA: TGTGCCACCTCTCCCGAAACCTCAGCGGGAAGTAATGAGCAGTTCTTC
CDR3: CATSPETSAGSNEQFF

D: TRBD2
J: TRBJ2-5
size: .
V: TRBV12-5
DNA: TGTGCTAGCGGACTAGCGGGAGGGCCGGAGACCCAGTACTTC
CDR3: CASGLAGGPETQYF

D: .
J: TRBJ1-1
size: .
V: TRBV7-9
DNA: TGTGCCAGCAGAATAACGGGGATGCGGATGAACACTGAAGCTTTCTTT
CDR3: CASRITGMRMNTEAFF

D: .
J: TRBJ1-6
size: .
V: TRBV14
DNA: TGTGCCACCTCATCCGACGCGCAGAATTCACCCCTCCACTTT
CDR3: CATSSDAQNSPLHF

D: .
J: TRBJ2-1
size: .
V: TRBV3-1/TRBV3-2
DNA: TGTGCCAGCAGCCAAGATCCCGGTGGGGATGAGCAGTTCTTC
CDR3: CASSQDPGGDEQFF

D: TRBD1
J: TRBJ1-5
size: .
V: TRBV5-8
DNA: TGTGCCAGCAGCTTGCCGAGGCAGGGGGATAATCAGCCCCAGCATTTT
CDR3: CASSLPRQGDNQPQHF

D: TRBD1
J: TRBJ1-1
size: .
V: TRBV30
DNA: TGTGCCGGGGACAGGGGCGCTGAAGCTTTCTTT
CDR3: CAGDRGAEAFF

D: .
J: TRBJ1-3
size: .
V: TRBV4-2
DNA: TGTGCCAGCAGCCAAGATAGGAGCTCTGGAAACACCATATATTTT
CDR3: CASSQDRSSGNTIYF

D: .
J: TRBJ1-1
size: .
V: TRBV19
DNA: TGTGCCAGTAACATAGACAAGGCCGGGGGCACTGAAGCTTTCTTT
CDR3: CASNIDKAGGTEAFF

D: TRBD2
J: TRBJ2-1
size: .
V: TRBV10-1
DNA: TGCGCCAGCAGTCTTAGCGGGAGGGGGAGCCCCTACAATGAGCAGTTCTTC
CDR3: CASSLSGRGSPYNEQFF

D: TRBD1
J: TRBJ1-2
size: .
V: TRBV6-5
DNA: TGTGCCAGCAGACGCAGTCCCGGGACAGGGGACGGCTACACCTTC
CDR3: CASRRSPGTGDGYTF

D: .
J: TRBJ1-2
size: once
V: TRBV19
DNA: TGTGCCAGTAGAAAGGGAGGGAACTATGGCTACACCTTC
CDR3: CASRKGGNYGYTF

D: .
J: TRBJ1-1
size: .
V: TRBV25-1
DNA: TGTGCCAGCAGTGAACAGGGTCGCACTGAAGCTTTCTTT
CDR3: CASSEQGRTEAFF

D: .
J: TRBJ1-1
size: .
V: TRBV5-1
DNA: TGCGCCAGCAGCTTGCTCGGGGACACTGAAGCTTTCTTT
CDR3: CASSLLGDTEAFF

D: .
J: TRBJ2-1
size: once
V: TRBV6-5
DNA: TGTGCCAGCGGGACCTGGACCCAGTTCTTC
CDR3: CASGTWTQFF

D: TRBD1
J: TRBJ1-5
size: .
V: TRBV5-5
DNA: TGTGCCAGCAGCTCAATCATCGGGACAGGGGGGTCCCATAGCAATCAGCCCCAGCATTTT
CDR3: CASSSIIGTGGSHSNQPQHF

D: .
J: TRBJ2-1
size: .
V: TRBV5-1
DNA: TGCGCCAGCAGCGGAGGGGCGGGGAATGAGCAGTTCTTC
CDR3: CASSGGAGNEQFF

D: TRBD2
J: TRBJ2-5
size: .
V: TRBV18
DNA: TGTGCCAGCTCACCGCAACTAGCGGGAGAAGAGACCCAGTACTTC
CDR3: CASSPQLAGEETQYF

D: .
J: TRBJ2-3
size: .
V: TRBV3-1/TRBV3-2
DNA: TGTGCCAGCAGCCTCTTGGGGAGCGGCACCTTCACAGATACGCAGTATTTT
CDR3: CASSLLGSGTFTDTQYF

D: .
J: TRBJ1-1
size: .
V: TRBV7-2
DNA: TGTGCCAGCAGCGCCCAGGGAGGAACTGAAGCTTTCTTT
CDR3: CASSAQGGTEAFF

D: .
J: TRBJ1-1
size: .
V: TRBV6-2/TRBV6-3
DNA: TGTGCCAGCAGCTCCCCCGGTGGTAACACTGAAGCTTTCTTT
CDR3: CASSSPGGNTEAFF

D: .
J: TRBJ1-5
size: .
V: TRBV10-1
DNA: TGCGCCAGCAGTGATTTTCGGGGGCAGCCCCAGCATTTT
CDR3: CASSDFRGQPQHF

D: .
J: TRBJ2-5
size: .
V: TRBV21-1
DNA: TGTGCCAGCAGCGGGGTCCCCTGGCAAGAGACCCAGTACTTC
CDR3: CASSGVPWQETQYF

D: TRBD1
J: TRBJ2-2
size: .
V: TRBV7-9
DNA: TGTGCCAGCAGCTTAGGGGACAGGGACACCGGGGAGCTGTTTTTT
CDR3: CASSLGDRDTGELFF

D: TRBD1
J: TRBJ1-2
size: .
V: TRBV27
DNA: TGTGCCAGCAGCCGGGGACAGAACTATGGCTACACCTTC
CDR3: CASSRGQNYGYTF

D: .
J: TRBJ2-3
size: .
V: TRBV21-1
DNA: TGTGCCAGCATCAGGGGGGTAATGGGAGATACGCAGTATTTT
CDR3: CASIRGVMGDTQYF